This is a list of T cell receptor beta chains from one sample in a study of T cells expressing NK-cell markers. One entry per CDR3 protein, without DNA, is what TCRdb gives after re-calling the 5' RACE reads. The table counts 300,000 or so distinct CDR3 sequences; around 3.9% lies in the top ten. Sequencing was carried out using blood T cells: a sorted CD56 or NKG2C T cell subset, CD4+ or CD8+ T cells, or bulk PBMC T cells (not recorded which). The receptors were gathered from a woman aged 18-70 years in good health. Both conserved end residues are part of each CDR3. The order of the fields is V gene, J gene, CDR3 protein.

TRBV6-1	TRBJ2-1	CASISARDRGYEQFF
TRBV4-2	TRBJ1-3	CASSQENSYGNTIYF
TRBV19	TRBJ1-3	CASSKGQGTLGNTIYF
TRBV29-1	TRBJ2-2	CSAGIGGLAYTGELFF
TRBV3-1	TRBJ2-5	CASSNSGRAEETQYF
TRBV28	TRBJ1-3	CASLSPGPGNTIYF
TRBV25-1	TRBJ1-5	CASSATGQGVSQPQHF
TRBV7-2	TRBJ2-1	CASSWQNDRGNNEQFF
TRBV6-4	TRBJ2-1	CASSSRVRNEQFF
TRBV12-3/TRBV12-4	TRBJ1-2	CASSDTGVGGYTF
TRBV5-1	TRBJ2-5	CASSLAPGAFETQYF
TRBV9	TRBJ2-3	CASSRIRMSTDTQYF
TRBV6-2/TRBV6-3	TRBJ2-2	CASSSSSTGELFF
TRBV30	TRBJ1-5	CAWSGGSNQPQHF
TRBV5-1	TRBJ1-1	CASSLEGQGGTEAFF
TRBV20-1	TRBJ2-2	CSARDSGGIYTGELFF
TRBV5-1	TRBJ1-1	CASSLEAAGGTEAFF
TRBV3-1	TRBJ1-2	CASSPQYRVTTPFGGYTF
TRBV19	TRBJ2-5	CASSNILGGHQETQYF
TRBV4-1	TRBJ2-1	CASSQAMSSYNEQFF
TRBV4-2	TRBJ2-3	CASSPSGNADTQYF
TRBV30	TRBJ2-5	CAWRASGTGQYF
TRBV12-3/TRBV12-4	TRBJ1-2	CASRTNYGYTF
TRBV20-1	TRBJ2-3	CSARESRRAYTDTQYF
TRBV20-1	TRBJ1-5	CSARLDLSQPQHF
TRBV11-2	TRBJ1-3	CASSLGGRGTASGNTIYF
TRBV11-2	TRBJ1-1	CASSSRRTGNTEAFF
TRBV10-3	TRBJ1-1	CAISEPDVNMNTEAFF
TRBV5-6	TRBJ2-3	CASSWGGSTVFNTQYF
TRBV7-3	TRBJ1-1	CASSLRAPGHNTEAFF
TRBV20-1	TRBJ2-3	CSARAGGESTDTQYF
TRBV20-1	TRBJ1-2	CSARDAGTGRYYGYTF
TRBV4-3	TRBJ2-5	CASSQGSARGEETQYF
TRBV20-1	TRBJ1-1	CSATDRGRGNTEAFF
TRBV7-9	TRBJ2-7	CASTLSTGAYEQYF
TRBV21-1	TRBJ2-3	CASSKEEGGIDTQYF
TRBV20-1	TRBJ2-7	CSARELVSYEQYF
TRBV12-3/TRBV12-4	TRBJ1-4	CASSIGQREKLFF
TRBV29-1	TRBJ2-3	CSGGTSGGYTDTQYF
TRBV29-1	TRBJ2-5	CSVVRSQETQYF
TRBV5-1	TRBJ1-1	CASSGRQGMNTEAFF